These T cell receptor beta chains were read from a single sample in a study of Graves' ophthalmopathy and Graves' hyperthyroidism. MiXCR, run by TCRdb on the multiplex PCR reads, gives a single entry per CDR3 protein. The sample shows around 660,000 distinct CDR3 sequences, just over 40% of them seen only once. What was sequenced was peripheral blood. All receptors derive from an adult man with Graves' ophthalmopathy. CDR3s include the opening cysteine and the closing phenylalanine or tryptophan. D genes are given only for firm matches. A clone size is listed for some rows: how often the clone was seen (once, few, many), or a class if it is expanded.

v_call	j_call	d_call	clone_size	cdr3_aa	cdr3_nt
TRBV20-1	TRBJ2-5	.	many	CSARRQRGETQYF	TGCAGTGCCAGACGGCAGAGGGGAGAGACCCAGTACTTC
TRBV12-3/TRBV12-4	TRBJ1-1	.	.	CASRPNRKTGNTEAFF	TGTGCCAGCAGACCCAATAGGAAGACAGGGAACACTGAAGCTTTCTTT
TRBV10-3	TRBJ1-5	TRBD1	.	CASSLRGQGGNQPQHF	TGTGCCAGCAGTTTAAGGGGACAGGGTGGTAATCAGCCCCAGCATTTT
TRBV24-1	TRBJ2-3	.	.	CATSALHTDTQYF	TGTGCCACCAGTGCACTTCACACAGATACGCAGTATTTT
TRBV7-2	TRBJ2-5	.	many	CASSFGLRPETQYF	TGTGCCAGCAGCTTCGGACTCCGCCCGGAGACCCAGTACTTC
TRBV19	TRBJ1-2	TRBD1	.	CASSPDRKGYTF	TGTGCCAGTAGCCCGGACAGGAAGGGCTACACCTTC
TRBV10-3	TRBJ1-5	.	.	CAISEVGRGDQPQHF	TGTGCCATCAGTGAGGTAGGACGGGGAGATCAGCCCCAGCATTTT
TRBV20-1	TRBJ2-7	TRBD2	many	CSATSGSSYEQYF	TGCAGTGCCACTAGCGGGAGCTCCTACGAGCAGTACTTC
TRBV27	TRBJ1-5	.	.	CASSPNLGQPQHF	TGTGCCAGCAGTCCCAACTTGGGTCAGCCCCAGCATTTT
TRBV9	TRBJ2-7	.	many	CASSPGTLTYEQYF	TGTGCCAGCAGCCCCGGGACACTAACCTACGAGCAGTACTTC
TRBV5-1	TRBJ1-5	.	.	CASSLVAGRYEQPQHF	TGCGCCAGCAGCTTGGTAGCGGGGCGATACGAGCAGCCCCAGCATTTT
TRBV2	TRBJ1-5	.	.	CASSEALLGGRETQHF	TGTGCCAGCAGTGAAGCGCTTCTCGGGGGTAGGGAGACCCAGCATTTT
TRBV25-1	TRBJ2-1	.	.	CASSLWGRATYNEQFF	TGTGCCAGCAGCTTATGGGGTAGAGCGACCTACAATGAGCAGTTCTTC
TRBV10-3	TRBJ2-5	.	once	CASGSGTQGETQYF	TGTGCCTCGGGTTCCGGGACTCAGGGGGAGACCCAGTACTTC
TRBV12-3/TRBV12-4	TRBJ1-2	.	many	CASSFAVGGYTF	TGTGCCAGCAGTTTCGCTGTGGGAGGCTACACCTTC
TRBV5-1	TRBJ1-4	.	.	CASSLGQNTNEKLFF	TGCGCCAGCAGCTTGGGACAGAACACTAATGAAAAACTGTTTTTT
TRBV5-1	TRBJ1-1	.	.	CASSFARPNTEAFF	TGCGCCAGCAGCTTCGCTAGACCAAACACTGAAGCTTTCTTT
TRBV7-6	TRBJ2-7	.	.	CASSRVSGGGSDEQYF	TGTGCCAGCAGCCGCGTATCTGGAGGGGGCTCCGACGAGCAGTACTTC
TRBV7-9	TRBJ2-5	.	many	CASSNRDNHPETQYF	TGTGCCAGCAGCAACCGGGACAACCATCCGGAGACCCAGTACTTC
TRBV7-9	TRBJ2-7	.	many	CASSVTGVPSYEQYF	TGTGCCAGCAGCGTCACCGGGGTGCCTTCCTACGAGCAGTACTTC
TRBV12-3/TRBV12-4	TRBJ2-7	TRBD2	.	CASSPALAGGYEQYF	TGTGCCAGCAGTCCCGCGTTGGCGGGGGGCTACGAGCAGTACTTC
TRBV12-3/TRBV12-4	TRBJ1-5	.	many	CASAVHNQPQHF	TGTGCCAGCGCGGTTCATAATCAGCCCCAGCATTTT
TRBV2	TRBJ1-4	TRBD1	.	CASRHPGQGREKLFF	TGTGCCAGCAGGCACCCGGGACAGGGAAGGGAAAAACTGTTTTTT
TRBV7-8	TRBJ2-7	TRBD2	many	CASSGIAGGPSYEQYF	TGTGCCAGCAGCGGGATAGCGGGAGGGCCGTCCTACGAGCAGTACTTC
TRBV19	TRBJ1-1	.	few	CASSTGRQNTEAFF	TGTGCCAGTAGTACCGGCAGGCAGAACACTGAAGCTTTCTTT
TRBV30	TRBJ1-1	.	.	CGTYGGVNTEAFF	TGTGGGACATATGGGGGTGTGAACACTGAAGCTTTCTTT
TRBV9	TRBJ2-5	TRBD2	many	CASSVRAGGRETQYF	TGTGCCAGCAGCGTACGAGCGGGAGGGCGTGAGACCCAGTACTTC
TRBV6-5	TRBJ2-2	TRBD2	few	CASTKLAGVGTGELFF	TGTGCCAGCACCAAGCTAGCGGGAGTAGGTACCGGGGAGCTGTTTTTT
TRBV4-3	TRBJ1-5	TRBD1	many	CASSQDGTDPQHF	TGCGCCAGCAGCCAAGATGGGACAGACCCCCAGCATTTT
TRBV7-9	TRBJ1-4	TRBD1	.	CASSLVGTGAEKLFF	TGTGCCAGCAGCTTAGTCGGGACAGGAGCTGAAAAACTGTTTTTT
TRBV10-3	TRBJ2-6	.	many	CAISLRASGANVLTF	TGTGCCATCAGTCTCAGGGCCTCTGGGGCCAACGTCCTGACTTTC
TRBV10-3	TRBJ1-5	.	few	CASTPFRLSNQPQHF	TGTGCCAGCACCCCATTCCGGTTAAGCAATCAGCCCCAGCATTTT
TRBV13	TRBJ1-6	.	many	CASSLEGRWGSPLHF	TGTGCCAGCAGCCTTGAGGGACGCTGGGGTTCACCCCTCCACTTT
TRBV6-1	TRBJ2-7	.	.	CASSYLVYEQYF	TGTGCCAGCAGTTACTTGGTTTACGAGCAGTACTTC
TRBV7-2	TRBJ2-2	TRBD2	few	CASSRGGRNTGELFF	TGTGCCAGCAGCCGGGGGGGGCGAAACACCGGGGAGCTGTTTTTT
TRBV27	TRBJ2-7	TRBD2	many	CASSLTSGRTYEQYF	TGTGCCAGCAGTCTTACTAGCGGGCGTACCTACGAGCAGTACTTC
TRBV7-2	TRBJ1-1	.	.	CASSSQGTGNTEAFF	TGTGCCAGCAGCTCACAGGGTACTGGAAACACTGAAGCTTTCTTT
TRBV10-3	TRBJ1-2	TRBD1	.	CAISEGTGGSYGYTF	TGTGCCATCAGTGAAGGGACAGGGGGATCCTATGGCTACACCTTC
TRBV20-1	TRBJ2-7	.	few	CSARAPWSSYEQYF	TGCAGTGCTAGAGCCCCTTGGAGCTCCTACGAGCAGTACTTC
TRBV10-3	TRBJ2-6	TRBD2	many	CAISALKREGGGANVLTF	TGTGCCATCAGTGCCCTTAAGCGGGAGGGCGGTGGGGCCAACGTCCTGACTTTC
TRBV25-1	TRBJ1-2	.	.	CASRQVTGGYTF	TGTGCCAGCAGGCAGGTCACCGGTGGCTACACCTTC
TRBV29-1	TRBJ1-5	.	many	CSVARGVDQPQHF	TGCAGCGTTGCCAGGGGCGTAGATCAGCCCCAGCATTTT
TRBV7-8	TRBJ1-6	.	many	CASSLQGDNSPLHF	TGTGCCAGCAGCTTACAGGGTGATAATTCACCCCTCCACTTT
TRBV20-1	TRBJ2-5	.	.	CSARDGGNTGETQYF	TGCAGTGCTAGAGATGGGGGGAACACCGGGGAGACCCAGTACTTC
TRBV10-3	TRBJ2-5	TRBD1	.	CAIRPDRELETQYF	TGTGCCATCAGACCCGACAGGGAACTGGAGACCCAGTACTTC
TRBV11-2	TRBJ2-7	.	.	CASSLIKGSSYEQYF	TGTGCCAGCAGCTTAATAAAGGGAAGCTCCTACGAGCAGTACTTC